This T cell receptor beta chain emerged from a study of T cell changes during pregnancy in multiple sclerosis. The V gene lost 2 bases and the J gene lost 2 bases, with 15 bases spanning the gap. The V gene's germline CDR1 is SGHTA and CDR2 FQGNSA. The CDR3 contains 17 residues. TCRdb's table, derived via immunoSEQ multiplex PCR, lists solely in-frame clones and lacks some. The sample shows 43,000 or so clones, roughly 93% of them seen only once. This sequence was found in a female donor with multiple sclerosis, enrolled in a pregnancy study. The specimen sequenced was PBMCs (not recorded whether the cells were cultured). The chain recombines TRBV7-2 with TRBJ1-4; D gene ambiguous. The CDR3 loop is CASSLRPVSGTNEKLFF. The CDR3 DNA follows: TGTGCCAGCAGCTTACGCCCAGTTAGTGGCACTAATGAAAAACTGTTTTTT.